This entry describes one T cell receptor beta chain. The antigen remains unidentified. ViraFEST assay sequencing came after antigen-specific CD4+ T cells were expanded with viral peptide pools. At the end of roughly 9 days of culture, CD4+ T cells were isolated. This person caught SARS-CoV-2 sometime from March to December 2020, and PCR testing confirmed the infection. Days 3 and 7 were when half the medium was replaced with IL-2 medium. This sample stems from a study of vaccination effects on CD4 cells after COVID-19. Study-wide background: A couple of convalescent patients provided samples 16 days and one week prevaccination.

Study-level results: In convalescent patients, vaccine-induced clones largely differed from infection-induced clones. Late in the post-vaccination period, infection-induced and vaccine-induced clones underwent marked clonal contraction.

The CDR3 sequence is 13 residues long. The germline gives CDR1 MNHEY, CDR2 SMNVEV (reference sequence). Trimming at V came to 8 bases and at J to 5 bases, leaving 5 bases not matched to a gene. This table comes from immunoSEQ multiplex PCR, and its TCRdb copy is limited to in-frame clones, with some not included. There are around 24,000 clones in the sample; approximately 79% occur only once, and around a sixth lies in the top ten. The specimen was CD4+ T cells from PBMCs cultured with SARS-CoV-2 spike peptides, collected before COVID-19 vaccination. The chain links TRBV27 to TRBJ1-2; 10 bases are shared with TRBD1. The sequence was obtained from a human donor who had a prior SARS-CoV-2 infection. DNA of the CDR3: TGTGCCAGCCGACAGGGGGCTTGGTATGGCTACACCTTC. Encoded protein: CASRQGAWYGYTF.